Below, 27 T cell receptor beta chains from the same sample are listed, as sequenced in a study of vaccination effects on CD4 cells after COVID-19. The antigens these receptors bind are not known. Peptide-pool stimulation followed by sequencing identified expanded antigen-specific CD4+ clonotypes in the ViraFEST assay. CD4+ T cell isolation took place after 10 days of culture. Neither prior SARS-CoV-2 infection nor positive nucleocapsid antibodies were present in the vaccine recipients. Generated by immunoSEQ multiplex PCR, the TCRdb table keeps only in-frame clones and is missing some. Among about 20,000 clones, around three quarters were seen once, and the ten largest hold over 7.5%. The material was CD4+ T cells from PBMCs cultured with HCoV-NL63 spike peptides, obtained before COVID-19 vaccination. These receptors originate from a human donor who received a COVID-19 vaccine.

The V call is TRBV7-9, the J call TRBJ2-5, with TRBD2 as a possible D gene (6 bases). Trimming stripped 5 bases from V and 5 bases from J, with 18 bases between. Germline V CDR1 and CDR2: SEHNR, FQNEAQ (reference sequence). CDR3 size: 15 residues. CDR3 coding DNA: TGTGCCAGCAGCGATGCCCCCGGGAGAAAGGAGACCCAGTACTTC. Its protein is CASSDAPGRKETQYF.

The CDR3 DNA is TGTGCCAGCAGCGTAGTTGGCGGGAGTTCCTACAATGAGCAGTTCTTC. This sequence encodes CASSVVGGSSYNEQFF. This chain joins TRBV9 and TRBJ2-1; 7 nucleotides agree with TRBD2. CDR3 length equals 16 residues. After removal of 0 bases from V and 1 base from J, the junction contained 4 bases not matched to a gene. Germline-derived CDR1 and CDR2 are SGDLS and YYNGEE.

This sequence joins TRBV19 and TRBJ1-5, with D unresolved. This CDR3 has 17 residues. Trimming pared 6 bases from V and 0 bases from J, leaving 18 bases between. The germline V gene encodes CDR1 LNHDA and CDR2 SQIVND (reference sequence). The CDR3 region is CASSPPSPAYSNQPQHF. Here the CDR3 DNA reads TGTGCCAGTAGCCCCCCCAGTCCGGCATATAGCAATCAGCCCCAGCATTTT. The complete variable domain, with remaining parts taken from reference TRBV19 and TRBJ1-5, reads DGGITQSPKYLFRKEGQNVTLSCEQNLNHDAMYWYRQDPGQGLRLIYYSQIVNDFQKGDIAEGYSVSREKKESFPLTVTSAQKNPTAFYLCASSPPSPAYSNQPQHFGDGTRLSIL.

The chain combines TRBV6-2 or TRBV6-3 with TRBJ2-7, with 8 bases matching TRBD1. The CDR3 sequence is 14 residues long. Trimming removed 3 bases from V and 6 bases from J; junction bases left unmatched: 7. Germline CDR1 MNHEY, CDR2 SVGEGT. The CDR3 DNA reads TGTGCCAGCAGTTATGCCCAGGGGGCGTTCGAGCAGTACTTC. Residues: CASSYAQGAFEQYF.

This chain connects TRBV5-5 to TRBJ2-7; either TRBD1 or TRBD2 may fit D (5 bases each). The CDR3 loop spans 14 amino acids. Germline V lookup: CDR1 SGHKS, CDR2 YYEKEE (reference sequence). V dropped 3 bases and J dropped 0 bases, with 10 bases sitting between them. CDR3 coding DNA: TGTGCCAGCAGCTATAAGGGGAGCTCCTACGAGCAGTACTTC. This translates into CASSYKGSSYEQYF.

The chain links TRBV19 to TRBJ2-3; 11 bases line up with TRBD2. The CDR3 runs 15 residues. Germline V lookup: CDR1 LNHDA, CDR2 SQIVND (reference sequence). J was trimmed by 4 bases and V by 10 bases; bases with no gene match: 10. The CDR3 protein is CATNYLAGGADTQYF. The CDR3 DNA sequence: TGTGCCACCAACTACCTAGCGGGAGGCGCAGATACGCAGTATTTT.

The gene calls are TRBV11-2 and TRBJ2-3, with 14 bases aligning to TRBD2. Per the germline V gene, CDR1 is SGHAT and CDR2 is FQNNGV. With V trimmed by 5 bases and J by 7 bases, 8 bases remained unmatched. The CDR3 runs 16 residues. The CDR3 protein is CASSMGLAGAPNTQYF. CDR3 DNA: TGTGCCAGCAGCATGGGACTAGCGGGAGCCCCGAATACGCAGTATTTT.

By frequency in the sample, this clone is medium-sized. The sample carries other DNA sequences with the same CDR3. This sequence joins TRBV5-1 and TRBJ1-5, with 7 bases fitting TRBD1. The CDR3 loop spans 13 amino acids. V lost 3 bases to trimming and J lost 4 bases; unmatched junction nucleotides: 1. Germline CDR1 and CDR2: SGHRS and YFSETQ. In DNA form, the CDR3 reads TGCGCCAGCAGCTCGGGACAGAATCAGCCCCAGCATTTT. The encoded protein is CASSSGQNQPQHF.

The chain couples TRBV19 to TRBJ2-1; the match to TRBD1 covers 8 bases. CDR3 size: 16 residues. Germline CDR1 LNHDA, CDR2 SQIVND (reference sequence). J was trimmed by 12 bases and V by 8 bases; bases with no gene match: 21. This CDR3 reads CASSQGALSGSSVQFF. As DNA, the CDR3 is TGTGCCAGTTCGCAGGGGGCCCTTTCAGGGTCTAGCGTGCAGTTCTTC.

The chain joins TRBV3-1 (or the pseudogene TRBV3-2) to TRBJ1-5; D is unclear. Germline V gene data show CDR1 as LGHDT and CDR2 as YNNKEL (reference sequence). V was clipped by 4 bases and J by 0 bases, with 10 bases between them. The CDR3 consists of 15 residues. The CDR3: CASSRTASSNQPQHF. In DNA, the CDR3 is TGTGCCAGCAGCCGAACAGCTTCTAGCAATCAGCCCCAGCATTTT.

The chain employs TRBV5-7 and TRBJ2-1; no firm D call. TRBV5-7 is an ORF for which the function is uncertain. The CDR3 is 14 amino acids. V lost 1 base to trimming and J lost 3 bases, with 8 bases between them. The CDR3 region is CASSLLSSYNEQFF. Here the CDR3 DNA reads TGTGCCAGCAGCTTGCTTTCTAGCTACAATGAGCAGTTCTTC.

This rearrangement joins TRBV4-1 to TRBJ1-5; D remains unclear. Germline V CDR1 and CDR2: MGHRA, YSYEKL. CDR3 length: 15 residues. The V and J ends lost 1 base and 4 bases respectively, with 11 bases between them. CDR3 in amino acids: CASSQVGQRNQPQHF. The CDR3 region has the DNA TGCGCCAGCAGCCAAGTAGGCCAGAGAAATCAGCCCCAGCATTTT.

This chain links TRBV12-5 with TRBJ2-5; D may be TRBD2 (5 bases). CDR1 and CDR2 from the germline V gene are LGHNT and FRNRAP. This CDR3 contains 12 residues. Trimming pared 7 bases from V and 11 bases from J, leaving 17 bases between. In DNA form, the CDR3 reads TGTGCTAGTGCCCGGGGTATGCGACGTCAGTACTTC. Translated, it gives CASARGMRRQYF.

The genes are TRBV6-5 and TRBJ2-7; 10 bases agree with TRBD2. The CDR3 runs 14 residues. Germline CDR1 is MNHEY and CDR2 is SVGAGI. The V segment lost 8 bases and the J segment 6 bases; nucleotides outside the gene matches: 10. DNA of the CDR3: TGTGCCAGCTCCACCGGGACTAGCGACCCCGAGCAGTACTTC. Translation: CASSTGTSDPEQYF.

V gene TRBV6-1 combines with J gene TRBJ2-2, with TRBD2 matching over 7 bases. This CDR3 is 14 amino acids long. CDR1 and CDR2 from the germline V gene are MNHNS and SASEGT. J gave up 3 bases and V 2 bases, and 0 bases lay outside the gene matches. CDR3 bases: TGTGCCAGCAGTGAAACTAGCGACACCGGGGAGCTGTTTTTT. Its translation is CASSETSDTGELFF.

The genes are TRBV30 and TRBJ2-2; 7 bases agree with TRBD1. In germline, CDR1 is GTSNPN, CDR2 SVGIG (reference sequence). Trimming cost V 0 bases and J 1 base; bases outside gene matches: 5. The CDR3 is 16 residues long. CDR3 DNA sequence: TGTGCCTGGAGTGTCCCCGGGACAGTGAACACCGGGGAGCTGTTTTTT. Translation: CAWSVPGTVNTGELFF.

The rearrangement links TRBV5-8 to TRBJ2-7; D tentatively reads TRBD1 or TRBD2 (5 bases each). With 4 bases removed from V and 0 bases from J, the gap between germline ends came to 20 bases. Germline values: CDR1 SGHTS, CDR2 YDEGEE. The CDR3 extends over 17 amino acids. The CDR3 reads CASSPKGTGRLSYEQYF. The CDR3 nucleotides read TGTGCCAGCAGCCCCAAGGGGACGGGGCGCCTCTCCTACGAGCAGTACTTC.

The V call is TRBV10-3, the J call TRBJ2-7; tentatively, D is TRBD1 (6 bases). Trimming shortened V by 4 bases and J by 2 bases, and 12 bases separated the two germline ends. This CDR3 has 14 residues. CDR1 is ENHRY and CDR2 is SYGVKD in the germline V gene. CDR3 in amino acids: CAISGSTGAYEQYF. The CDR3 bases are TGTGCCATCAGTGGTTCGACAGGAGCCTACGAGCAGTACTTC.

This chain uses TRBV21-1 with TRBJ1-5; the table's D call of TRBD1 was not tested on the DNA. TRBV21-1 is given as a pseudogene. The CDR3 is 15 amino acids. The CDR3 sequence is CASRGQDPLNQPQHF. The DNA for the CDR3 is TGTGCCAGCCGTGGACAGGACCCTCTCAATCAGCCCCAGCATTTT.

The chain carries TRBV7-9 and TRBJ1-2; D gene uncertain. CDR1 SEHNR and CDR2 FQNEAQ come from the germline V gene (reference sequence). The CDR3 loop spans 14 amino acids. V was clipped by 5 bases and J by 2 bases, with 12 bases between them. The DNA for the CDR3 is TGTGCCAGCAGCCAACCTGCGGGAAACTATGGCTACACCTTC. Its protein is CASSQPAGNYGYTF. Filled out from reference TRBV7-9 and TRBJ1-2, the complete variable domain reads DTGVSQNPRHKITKRGQNVTFRCDPISEHNRLYWYRQTLGQGPEFLTYFQNEAQLEKSRLLSDRFSAERPKGSFSTLEIQRTEQGDSAMYLCASSQPAGNYGYTFGSGTRLTVV.

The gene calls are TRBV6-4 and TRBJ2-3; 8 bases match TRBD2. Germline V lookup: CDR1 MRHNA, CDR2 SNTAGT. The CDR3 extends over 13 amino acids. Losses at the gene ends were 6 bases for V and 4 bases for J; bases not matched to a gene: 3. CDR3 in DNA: TGTGCCAGCAGCCGGGGGGGCGCAGATACGCAGTATTTT. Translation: CASSRGGADTQYF.

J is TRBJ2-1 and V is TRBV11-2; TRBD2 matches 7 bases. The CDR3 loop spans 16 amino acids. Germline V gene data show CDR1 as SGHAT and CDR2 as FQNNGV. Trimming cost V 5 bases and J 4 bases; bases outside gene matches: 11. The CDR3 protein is CASSLRSGGGYNEQFF. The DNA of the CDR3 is TGTGCCAGCAGCCTGAGGAGTGGGGGGGGGTACAATGAGCAGTTCTTC.

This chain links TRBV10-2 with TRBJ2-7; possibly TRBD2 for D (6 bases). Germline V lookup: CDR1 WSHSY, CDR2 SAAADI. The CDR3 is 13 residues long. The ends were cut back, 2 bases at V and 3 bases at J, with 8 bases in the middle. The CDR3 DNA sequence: TGCGCCAGCAGTGAGGCGGGGCGCTACGAGCAGTACTTC. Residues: CASSEAGRYEQYF.

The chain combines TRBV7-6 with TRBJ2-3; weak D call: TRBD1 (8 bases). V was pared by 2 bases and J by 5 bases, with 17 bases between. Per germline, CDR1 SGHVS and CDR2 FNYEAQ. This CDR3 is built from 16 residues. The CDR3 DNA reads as TGTGCCAGCAGCTTATACGGACAGGGAGGGAGAGATACGCAGTATTTT. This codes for CASSLYGQGGRDTQYF.

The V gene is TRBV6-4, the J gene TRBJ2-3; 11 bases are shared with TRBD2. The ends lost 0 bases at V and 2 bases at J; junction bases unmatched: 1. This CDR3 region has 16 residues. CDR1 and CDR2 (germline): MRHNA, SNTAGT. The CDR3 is CASSDSSGGATDTQYF. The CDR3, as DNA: TGTGCCAGCAGTGACTCTAGCGGGGGGGCCACAGATACGCAGTATTTT.

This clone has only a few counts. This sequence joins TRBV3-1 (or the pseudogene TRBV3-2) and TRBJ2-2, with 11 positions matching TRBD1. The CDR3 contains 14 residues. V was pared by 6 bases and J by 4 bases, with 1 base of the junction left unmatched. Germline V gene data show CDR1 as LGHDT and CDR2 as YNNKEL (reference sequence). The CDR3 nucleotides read TGTGCCAGCAGGGGGACAGGGGGCACCGGGGAGCTGTTTTTT. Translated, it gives CASRGTGGTGELFF.

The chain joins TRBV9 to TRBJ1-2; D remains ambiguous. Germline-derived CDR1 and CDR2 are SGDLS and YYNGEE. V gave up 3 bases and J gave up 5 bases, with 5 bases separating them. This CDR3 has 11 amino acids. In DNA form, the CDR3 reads TGTGCCAGCAGCGCGAATTATGGCTACACCTTC. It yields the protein CASSANYGYTF.